The 19 T cell receptor beta chains below were found in one sample sequenced in a study of Ad26.COV2.S vaccination and SARS-CoV-2 variants. Assay: immunoSEQ multiplex PCR; the TCRdb copy retains only in-frame clones and omits some. There are roughly 680,000 clones in the sample; 70% to 90% occur only once, and approximately 1.5% lies in the top ten. Stated treatment: some 19 received Ad26.COV2.S at low or high dose, single or two shots; five or six received placebo; per-sample allocation not given. All samples were drawn on day 63, counting from the first vaccine or placebo injection. Sequencing was performed on peripheral blood, taken in a trial of Ad26.COV2.S vaccine versus placebo. The receptors shown here come from a person between 18 and 59 years old who received the Ad26.COV2.S COVID-19 vaccine or a placebo.

The chain recombines TRBV11-3 with TRBJ2-1, with TRBD2 identical over 10 bases. This CDR3 contains 16 residues. CDR1 is SGHNT and CDR2 is YENEEA in the germline V gene. V was pared by 5 bases and J by 7 bases, with 11 bases of the junction left unmatched. In nucleotides, the CDR3 is TGTGCCAGCAGCCTTAGGGGTGCTAGCGGGGGTAATGAGCAGTTCTTC. Residues: CASSLRGASGGNEQFF.

The chain carries TRBV5-8 and TRBJ2-5; unclear D gene. V shed 0 bases and J shed 5 bases, with 5 bases lying between them. The CDR3 sequence is 12 residues long. Germline CDR1 SGHTS, CDR2 YDEGEE. CDR3 residues: CASSLAWETQYF. CDR3 DNA sequence: TGTGCCAGCAGCTTGGCTTGGGAGACCCAGTACTTC.

The table lists this clone with a count of one. This chain uses TRBV11-2 with TRBJ1-2; no reliable D call. Germline CDR1 reads SGHAT; CDR2 reads FQNNGV. V was clipped by 2 bases and J by 1 base, with 5 bases between them. The CDR3 spans 13 residues. This chain's CDR3 is CASSLWSNYGYTF. CDR3 sequence (DNA): TGTGCCAGCAGCTTATGGAGTAACTATGGCTACACCTTC.

This clone was observed a single time. The V gene is TRBV3-1 (or the pseudogene TRBV3-2), the J gene TRBJ2-3, with 9 bases lining up with TRBD1. V shed 2 bases, J shed 3 bases, and the junction held 3 bases outside the gene matches. Germline loops: CDR1 LGHDT, CDR2 YNNKEL (reference sequence). The CDR3 extends over 15 amino acids. CDR3 DNA: TGTGCCAGCAGCCAACAGGGACAGGGAACAGATACGCAGTATTTT. Translated, it gives CASSQQGQGTDTQYF.

The chain links TRBV27 to TRBJ2-5, with 8 positions matching TRBD1. V trimming: 8 bases; J trimming: 2 bases; junction bases outside the gene matches: 7. The length of the CDR3 is 14 residues. Germline loops: CDR1 MNHEY, CDR2 SMNVEV (reference sequence). CDR3 nucleotide sequence: TGTGCCAGCCGGACAGGGAGGTCTCAAGAGACCCAGTACTTC. Amino acid sequence: CASRTGRSQETQYF.

This chain uses TRBV7-2 with TRBJ2-7; no firm D call. The V and J ends lost 1 base and 5 bases respectively, with 9 bases between them. The CDR3 totals 13 residues. The V gene's germline CDR1 is SGHTA and CDR2 FQGNSA. CDR3 in amino acids: CASSLVENHEQYF. The DNA of the CDR3 is TGTGCCAGCAGCTTAGTTGAGAACCACGAGCAGTACTTC.

The chain employs TRBV24-1 and TRBJ2-5; 7 positions match TRBD1. With 3 bases clipped from V and 2 bases from J, the junction kept 8 bases outside the gene matches. The CDR3 contains 16 residues. The germline gives CDR1 KGHDR, CDR2 SFDVKD. The CDR3 nucleotides are TGTGCCACCAGTGATAACGGACAGGCCTCGCAAGAGACCCAGTACTTC. It is translated as CATSDNGQASQETQYF.

This chain links TRBV14 with TRBJ1-6, with TRBD1 matching 10 bases. Trimming cost V 0 bases and J 6 bases; bases outside gene matches: 5. The CDR3 is 17 amino acids. Germline assignment: CDR1 SGHDN and CDR2 FVKESK. The CDR3 DNA is TGTGCCAGCAGCCAAGATGGTGGGGACAGGGGTAATTCACCCCTCCACTTT. Amino acids: CASSQDGGDRGNSPLHF.

V is TRBV6-6 and J is TRBJ2-1, with 7 bases lining up with TRBD2. This CDR3 spans 16 amino acids. Trimming took 7 bases from V and 7 from J; bases not matched to a gene: 16. The germline gives CDR1 MNHNY, CDR2 SVGAGI (reference sequence). The CDR3 reads CASNPGVALAANEQFF. For the CDR3, the DNA is TGTGCCAGCAACCCCGGAGTGGCCCTAGCGGCGAATGAGCAGTTCTTC.

The chain is built from TRBV10-3 and TRBJ2-2; TRBD2 matches at 7 bases. The germline V gene encodes CDR1 ENHRY and CDR2 SYGVKD. With V trimmed by 2 bases and J by 0 bases, 9 bases remained unmatched. The CDR3 consists of 18 residues. The CDR3 sequence is CAISERQQLAANTGELFF. For the CDR3, the DNA is TGTGCCATCAGTGAGAGGCAGCAGCTAGCGGCGAACACCGGGGAGCTGTTTTTT.

The chain links TRBV19 to TRBJ2-3, with D unresolved. The germline V gene has CDR1 LNHDA and CDR2 SQIVND (reference sequence). CDR3 size: 15 residues. Trimming removed 1 base from V and 0 bases from J, with 8 bases in between. The CDR3 DNA sequence: TGTGCCAGTAGTATAGCGGGCAGCAGCACAGATACGCAGTATTTT. The encoded protein is CASSIAGSSTDTQYF. Variable domain in full (rest from reference TRBV19 and TRBJ2-3): DGGITQSPKYLFRKEGQNVTLSCEQNLNHDAMYWYRQDPGQGLRLIYYSQIVNDFQKGDIAEGYSVSREKKESFPLTVTSAQKNPTAFYLCASSIAGSSTDTQYFGPGTRLTVL.

The rearrangement links TRBV5-6 to TRBJ1-2, with D unresolved. The CDR3 has 11 residues. The germline gives CDR1 SGHDT, CDR2 YYEEEE. V lost 7 bases and J 8 bases, leaving 12 bases between the germline ends. The CDR3, as DNA: TGTGCCAGCCTAGGACGGACGGGCTACACCTTC. Translation gives CASLGRTGYTF.

The chain has TRBV30 and TRBJ2-2; 8 nucleotides align to TRBD1. Trimming at V came to 5 bases and at J to 4 bases, leaving 6 bases not matched to a gene. The CDR3 runs 14 residues. In germline, CDR1 is GTSNPN, CDR2 SVGIG (reference sequence). The CDR3 reads CAWDRGQGTGELFF. Here the CDR3 DNA reads TGTGCCTGGGACAGGGGACAAGGCACCGGGGAGCTGTTTTTT.

The chain links TRBV7-6 to TRBJ1-4, with D maybe TRBD1 (6 bases). Between the trimmed V and J ends, which lost 3 bases and 8 bases, there was a span of 19 bases. CDR3 length: 16 residues. Per the germline V gene, CDR1 is SGHVS and CDR2 is FNYEAQ. The CDR3 coding sequence is TGTGCCAGCAGCTTCACCTCGGGGGCGATAGGCGAAAAACTGTTTTTT. It translates to CASSFTSGAIGEKLFF.

The chain links TRBV27 to TRBJ2-7; 15 bases are shared with TRBD2. V lost 4 bases, J lost 6 bases, and 1 base stayed unmatched. Germline CDR1 is MNHEY and CDR2 is SMNVEV (reference sequence). This CDR3 is built from 14 residues. This CDR3 reads CASSWTSGRAEQYF. The CDR3 coding sequence is TGTGCCAGCAGTTGGACTAGCGGGAGGGCCGAGCAGTACTTC.

This chain connects TRBV30 to TRBJ2-7; 10 bases align to TRBD1. The trim removed 4 bases at V and 3 bases at J, leaving 6 bases unmatched. Germline values: CDR1 GTSNPN, CDR2 SVGIG (reference sequence). The CDR3 is 14 residues long. Here the CDR3 reads CAWTGTGVNYEQYF. CDR3 bases: TGTGCCTGGACCGGGACAGGGGTGAACTACGAGCAGTACTTC.

The CDR3 is CASSFGHYGYTF. CDR3 nucleotides: TGTGCCAGCAGCTTCGGGCACTATGGCTACACCTTC. The chain couples TRBV3-1 (or the pseudogene TRBV3-2) to TRBJ1-2; D gene unclear. V shed 5 bases and J shed 3 bases, with 7 bases lying between them. Germline CDR1 reads LGHDT; CDR2 reads YNNKEL (reference sequence). The CDR3 covers 12 residues.

For the CDR3, the DNA is TGTGCCAGCAGCTTCCAGGGGTATGAGCAGCCCCAGCATTTT. It encodes CASSFQGYEQPQHF. The chain joins TRBV7-2 to TRBJ1-5, with D possibly TRBD1 on 6 matching bases. This CDR3 has 14 amino acids. The V end lost 3 bases, the J end lost 7 bases, and 13 bases lay between the germline ends. Germline CDR1 is SGHTA and CDR2 is FQGNSA.

This chain uses TRBV6-6 with TRBJ1-2; D uncertain. This CDR3 has 15 amino acids. Germline-derived CDR1 and CDR2 are MNHNY and SVGAGI (reference sequence). Trimming removed 4 bases at V and 0 bases at J, with 12 bases between. In DNA, the CDR3 is TGTGCCAGCAGTTCCGGACCGCTAGCTAACTATGGCTACACCTTC. This gives the protein CASSSGPLANYGYTF.